A selection of T cell receptor beta chains follows, all from one sample in a study of blood T cell repertoires in COVID-19. Assay: immunoSEQ multiplex PCR; the TCRdb copy retains only in-frame clones and omits some. The table lists hundreds of thousands of clones, around 86% of them singletons, with approximately 4.2% in the top ten. The source material was PBMCs or T cells enriched from blood (not recorded which). The receptors originated from a middle-aged woman with acute COVID-19. Each CDR3 is given with its conserved first and last residue. A D gene is named only where the DNA matches it firmly. Where a row states a size, it is once, few, many or the class of an expanded clone; other rows omit it.

18	-	TRBV7-6	-	TRBJ2-3	TGTGCCAGCAGCTTACGAGGGGGGACAGCGGCTAGCACAGATACGCAGTATTTT	CASSLRGGTAASTDTQYF
16	TRBD2	TRBV5-1	few	TRBJ2-7	TGCGCCAGCAGCTTTCAGGGGACTAGCGGACTCTACGAGCAGTACTTC	CASSFQGTSGLYEQYF
19	TRBD2	TRBV10-2	-	TRBJ2-3	TGCGCCAGCATTAGGGGGGGGCTAGCGGGAGGAGTAGGAGGAGATACGCAGTATTTT	CASIRGGLAGGVGGDTQYF
13	-	TRBV10-2	-	TRBJ1-1	TGCGCCAGCGGGTCCCAGACAAACACTGAAGCTTTCTTT	CASGSQTNTEAFF
14	TRBD2	TRBV5-6	-	TRBJ2-2	TGTGCCAGCAGCTGGGGACTAGCGACCGGGGAGCTGTTTTTT	CASSWGLATGELFF
13	-	TRBV6-2/TRBV6-3	-	TRBJ1-3	TGTGCCAGCAGTTACGTGGACGAAAGGACACAACATTTT	CASSYVDERTQHF
13	-	TRBV11-2	-	TRBJ2-1	TGTGCCAGCAGCGTGGGACTCCACAATGAGCAGTTCTTC	CASSVGLHNEQFF
15	TRBD1	TRBV24-1	-	TRBJ1-5	TGTGCCACCAGTGAACCGGGACAGGGTTTTCAGCCCCAGCATTTT	CATSEPGQGFQPQHF
18	-	TRBV5-8	-	TRBJ1-4	TGTGCCAGCAGCCCTGGGTGGGGGGGCACCGCGACTAATGAAAAACTGTTTTTT	CASSPGWGGTATNEKLFF
15	TRBD2	TRBV28	-	TRBJ2-3	TGTGCCAGCGGGAGGGCCTCTCGGGGTAGAGATACGCAGTATTTT	CASGRASRGRDTQYF
13	-	TRBV28	few	TRBJ1-2	TGTGCCAGCAGTAATAGCCATAACTATGGCTACACCTTC	CASSNSHNYGYTF
12	-	TRBV5-1	-	TRBJ1-1	TGCGCCAGCAGCTTGGGGAGCACTGAAGCTTTCTTT	CASSLGSTEAFF